This passage covers 9 T cell receptor beta chains from one sample sequenced in a study of OX40 agonist ivuxolimab in advanced cancers. Assay: immunoSEQ multiplex PCR; the TCRdb copy retains only in-frame clones and omits some. This sample carries 70,000 to 95,000 clones, around 92% of them seen once, and the ten largest clones take around 7%. The sample here was CD4+ or CD8+ T cells sorted from blood, taken in a trial of the OX40 agonist ivuxolimab. Source of these receptors: an adult with an advanced solid tumor such as melanoma, head and neck, liver or kidney cancer.

V is TRBV4-1 and J is TRBJ2-7; 10 bases map to TRBD1. The V gene's germline CDR1 is MGHRA and CDR2 YSYEKL. This CDR3 has 15 residues. Losses at the gene ends were 1 base for V and 3 bases for J; bases not matched to a gene: 3. CDR3 sequence (DNA): TGCGCCAGCAGCCAAGTGGGGACAGGGGACTACGAGCAGTACTTC. Protein: CASSQVGTGDYEQYF.

The CDR3 here is CASSWGQGFTGELFF. CDR3 DNA sequence: TGTGCCAGCAGCTGGGGACAGGGTTTCACCGGGGAGCTGTTTTTT. The V and J genes are TRBV11-1 and TRBJ2-2; 9 nucleotides match TRBD1. V was pared by 4 bases and J by 4 bases, with 4 bases of the junction left unmatched. This CDR3 is 15 amino acids long. Germline values: CDR1 SGHAT, CDR2 FQDESV (reference sequence).

The rearrangement links TRBV29-1 to TRBJ2-2, with D uncertain. Germline V gene lookup returns CDR1 SQVTM and CDR2 ANQGSEA. Deletions cut 6 bases from V and 0 bases from J, with 14 bases between. This CDR3 comprises 15 residues. The CDR3 sequence is CSVDPTGANTGELFF. In nucleotides, the CDR3 is TGCAGCGTAGACCCTACCGGAGCGAACACCGGGGAGCTGTTTTTT.

The chain recombines TRBV10-3 with TRBJ2-5; 8 positions agree with TRBD1. This CDR3 comprises 13 residues. Germline trimming cut 5 bases from V and 5 bases from J; bases unmatched to any gene: 4. From germline, CDR1 is ENHRY and CDR2 SYGVKD. CDR3 DNA sequence: TGTGCCATCAGTTTAGGACAGGGTGAGACCCAGTACTTC. Translated, it gives CAISLGQGETQYF.

V and J are TRBV10-3 and TRBJ1-2; D possibly corresponds to TRBD1 (6 bases). V was trimmed by 7 bases and J by 7 bases, leaving 16 bases between them. The germline gives CDR1 ENHRY, CDR2 SYGVKD. This CDR3 spans 13 amino acids. This CDR3 reads CAIMGAPATGYTF. CDR3 coding DNA: TGTGCCATCATGGGGGCCCCGGCCACTGGCTACACCTTC.

The V gene is TRBV27, the J gene TRBJ2-2; 8 bases align to TRBD1. The CDR3 totals 14 residues. CDR1 and CDR2 from the germline V gene are MNHEY and SMNVEV (reference sequence). V dropped 6 bases and J dropped 7; count of bases not matched to a gene: 7. In nucleotides, the CDR3 is TGTGCCAGCAGGAGACAGGGGTTAATCGGGGAGCTGTTTTTT. Its translation is CASRRQGLIGELFF.

At least ten counts were recorded for this clone. J is TRBJ2-7 and V is TRBV4-1; 15 nucleotides align to TRBD2. The CDR3 spans 16 residues. Looked up from germline, CDR1 is MGHRA and CDR2 is YSYEKL. With 6 bases clipped from V and 4 bases from J, the junction kept 7 bases outside the gene matches. CDR3 region: CASRPGLAGGLYEQYF. The CDR3 DNA reads as TGCGCCAGCAGACCGGGACTAGCGGGAGGATTGTACGAGCAGTACTTC.

The chain joins TRBV5-1 to TRBJ2-1, with D possibly being TRBD1 or TRBD2 (5 bases each). Germline V gene lookup returns CDR1 SGHRS and CDR2 YFSETQ. With 0 bases removed from V and 7 bases from J, the gap between germline ends came to 11 bases. This CDR3 has 14 amino acids. CDR3 loop: CASSLGRDGNEQFF. The CDR3 nucleotides are TGCGCCAGCAGCTTGGGCCGGGACGGGAATGAGCAGTTCTTC.

The chain links TRBV15 to TRBJ1-6; a weak D match, TRBD1 (5 bases). Germline-derived CDR1 and CDR2 are LNHNV and YYDKDF (reference sequence). The CDR3 spans 15 residues. V lost 8 bases to trimming and J lost 9 bases, with 20 bases between them. CDR3 amino acids: CATSKITQGGSPLHF. CDR3 nucleotides: TGTGCCACCTCCAAAATAACGCAGGGCGGTTCACCCCTCCACTTT.